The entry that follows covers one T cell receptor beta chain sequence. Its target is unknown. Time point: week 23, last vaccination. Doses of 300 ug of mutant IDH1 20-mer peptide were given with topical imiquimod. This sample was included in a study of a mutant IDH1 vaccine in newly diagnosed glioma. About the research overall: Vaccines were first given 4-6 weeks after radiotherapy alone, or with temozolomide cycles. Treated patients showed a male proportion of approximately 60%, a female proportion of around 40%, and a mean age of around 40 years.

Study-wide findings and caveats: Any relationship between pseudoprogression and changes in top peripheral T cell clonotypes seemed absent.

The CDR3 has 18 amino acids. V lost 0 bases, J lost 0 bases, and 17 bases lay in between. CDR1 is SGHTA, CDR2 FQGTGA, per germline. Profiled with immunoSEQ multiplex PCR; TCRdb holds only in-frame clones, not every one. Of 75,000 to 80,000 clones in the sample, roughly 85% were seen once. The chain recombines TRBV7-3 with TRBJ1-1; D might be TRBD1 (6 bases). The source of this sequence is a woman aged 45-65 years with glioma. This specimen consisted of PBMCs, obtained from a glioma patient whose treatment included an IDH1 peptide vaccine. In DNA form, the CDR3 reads TGTGCCAGCAGCTTAACGGGGGCTGGGGTAACACTGAACACTGAAGCTTTCTTT. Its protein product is CASSLTGAGVTLNTEAFF.